This TCR beta chain was obtained from a study of T-cell reconstitution after alpha-beta-depleted transplantation in children. Overall study results and limits: Newly made T cells mostly supplied T-cell counts and diversity one year after transplant. Alpha-beta T cells present about two months after transplant were reported to originate from several hundred expanded graft clones. Diversity of TCRbeta at day 60 was high in some patients, arising from surviving recipient T cells and thymic progenitors.

TCRbeta library construction was performed incorporating unique molecular identifiers. A single record per CDR3 protein comes from TCRdb applying MiXCR to the PCR reads. The data contain 480,000 or so distinct CDR3 sequences, 10% of them singletons. This clonotype has ten or more counts. Its antigen is not known. The CDR3 runs 13 residues. The germline V gene encodes CDR1 SQVTM and CDR2 ANQGSEA. V was clipped by 2 bases and J by 3 bases, with 10 bases between them. The clonotype originates from a child aged 2 to 9 with inherited bone marrow failure, due to receive a stem cell transplant. The V gene is TRBV29-1, the J gene TRBJ1-1; TRBD1 is a possible D gene (5 bases). The sample here was PBMCs, taken before TCRalphabeta/CD19-depleted stem cell transplant. CDR3 sequence (DNA): TGCAGCGTTGAAAGGACAAGGTACACTGAAGCTTTCTTT. It yields the protein CSVERTRYTEAFF. Full variable domain (remainder filled in from reference TRBV29-1 and TRBJ1-1): SAVISQKPSRDICQRGTSLTIQCQVDSQVTMMFWYRQQPGQSLTLIATANQGSEATYESGFVIDKFPISRPNLTFSTLTVSNMSPEDSSIYLCSVERTRYTEAFFGQGTRLTVV.